The sequence of this TCR beta chain was determined in a study of CD8 T cells in ankylosing spondylitis. In TCRdb, the 5' RACE reads were re-called with MiXCR into one record per CDR3 protein. The table has about 340,000 distinct CDR3 sequences, more than 20% seen once. There are 16 residues in the CDR3. Germline loops: CDR1 PRHDT, CDR2 FYEKMQ (reference sequence). Trimming removed 4 bases from V and 6 bases from J; junction bases left unmatched: 9. Sequenced material: blood, either unsorted or a sorted T cell fraction (not recorded which). The sequence was collected from a male donor with ankylosing spondylitis or in good health (not recorded which). The genes are TRBV13 and TRBJ2-1; 10 bases line up with TRBD2. The CDR3 loop is CASSSSGTSDVNEQFF. The CDR3 DNA reads as TGTGCCAGCAGCTCCTCCGGGACTAGCGATGTCAATGAGCAGTTCTTC.